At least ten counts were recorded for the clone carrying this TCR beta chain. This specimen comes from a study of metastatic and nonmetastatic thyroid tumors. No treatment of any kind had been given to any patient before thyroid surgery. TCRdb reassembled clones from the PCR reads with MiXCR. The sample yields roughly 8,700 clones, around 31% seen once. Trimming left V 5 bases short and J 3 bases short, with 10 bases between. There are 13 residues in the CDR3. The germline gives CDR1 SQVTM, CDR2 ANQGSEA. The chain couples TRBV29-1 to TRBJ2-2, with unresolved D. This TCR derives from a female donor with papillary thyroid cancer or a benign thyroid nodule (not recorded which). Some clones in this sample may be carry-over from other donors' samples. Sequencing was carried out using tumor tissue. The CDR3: CSVTRTDTGELFF. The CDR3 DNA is TGCAGCGTTACCAGAACAGACACCGGGGAGCTGTTTTTT.